This T cell receptor beta chain was retrieved from a study of T cell repertoires in cytomegalovirus infection. Study information: From public TCR beta signatures came an indication of both CMV infection and matching HLA type. Study-level points and caveats: The study identified carriers of CMV plus the relevant HLA from cumulative public TCR beta family frequency.

V shed 5 bases and J shed 5 bases, with 15 bases lying between them. The length of the CDR3 is 15 residues. Looked up from germline, CDR1 is MNHEY and CDR2 is SMNVEV (reference sequence). TCRdb re-called the reads through MiXCR, storing one row per CDR3 protein. The sample has 450,000 to 650,000 distinct CDR3 sequences, around 27% seen once. As to this clonotype: Its target is unknown.

This chain joins TRBV27 and TRBJ2-2; perhaps TRBD2 as D (6 bases). The source is a human donor in good health (CMV status not recorded). Some clones in this sample may be carry-over from other donors' samples. The sample comprised PBMCs. The CDR3 region is CASSRWRARTGELFF. The CDR3 DNA follows: TGTGCCAGCAGTCGGTGGAGGGCGCGAACCGGGGAGCTGTTTTTT.